The 9 T cell receptor beta chains below were found in one sample sequenced in a study of cytomegalovirus exposure and HLA in healthy donors. A multiplex PCR was run with 60 Vbeta primers and 13 Jbeta primers. The protocol was immunoSEQ multiplex PCR, while the TCRdb copy is restricted to in-frame clones and leaves out a portion. The repertoire holds approximately 140,000 clones, around 79% seen once, with more than 3% in the top ten. Sequenced: PBMCs. The receptors here all came from a female donor in good health and CMV-seronegative.

This clone was seen once. The chain carries TRBV7-2 and TRBJ2-5, with unresolved D. Trimming took 3 bases from V and 7 from J, leaving 18 bases between them. CDR3 size: 15 residues. Germline V CDR1 and CDR2: SGHTA, FQGNSA. The CDR3 spells CASSLNSLGKTTQYF. The CDR3 region has the DNA TGTGCCAGCAGCTTGAACAGCCTCGGAAAAACGACCCAGTACTTC.

The chain is built from TRBV29-1 and TRBJ2-7, with D unresolved. Germline V lookup: CDR1 SQVTM, CDR2 ANQGSEA. The V gene lost 0 bases and the J gene lost 4 bases, with 10 bases spanning the gap. The CDR3 extends over 13 amino acids. The CDR3 DNA follows: TGCAGCGTTGAAGACCCGAGCACTTACGAGCAGTACTTC. Translating it yields CSVEDPSTYEQYF.

The rearrangement links TRBV27 to TRBJ2-5; TRBD1 might be the D (6 bases). Germline assignment: CDR1 MNHEY and CDR2 SMNVEV (reference sequence). The CDR3 has 14 residues. V lost 6 bases, J lost 1 base, and 12 bases lay in between. The CDR3 here is CASSLGQTQETQYF. CDR3 coding DNA: TGTGCCAGCAGCCTCGGACAGACCCAAGAGACCCAGTACTTC.

The rearrangement joins TRBV27 to TRBJ2-3; 11 bases are shared with TRBD2. Germline V gives CDR1 MNHEY, CDR2 SMNVEV (reference sequence). The CDR3 has 14 amino acids. V was pared by 6 bases and J by 2 bases, with 1 base of the junction left unmatched. CDR3 DNA: TGTGCCAGCAGGACTAGCGGGGCCACAGATACGCAGTATTTT. Protein sequence: CASRTSGATDTQYF.

The chain uses TRBV10-3 and TRBJ2-7, with TRBD1 matching over 7 bases. The CDR3 contains 14 residues. CDR1 and CDR2 from the germline V gene are ENHRY and SYGVKD. After removal of 10 bases from V and 7 bases from J, the junction contained 16 bases not matched to a gene. The DNA for the CDR3 is TGTGCCACCCAAAGACAGGGAGATACGCGTGAGCAGTACTTC. Translation gives CATQRQGDTREQYF.

The rearrangement uses TRBV30 and TRBJ1-4; D gene unclear. Germline V gives CDR1 GTSNPN, CDR2 SVGIG (reference sequence). V lost 3 bases, J lost 0 bases, and 8 bases lay in between. This CDR3 has 14 amino acids. CDR3 coding DNA: TGTGCCTGGAGCTTACACACAACTAATGAAAAACTGTTTTTT. This encodes CAWSLHTTNEKLFF.

This sequence joins TRBV28 and TRBJ2-5; 7 nucleotides align to TRBD2. From germline, CDR1 is MDHEN and CDR2 SYDVKM. This CDR3 region has 12 residues. V was clipped by 6 bases and J by 11 bases; unmatched bases: 9. The CDR3 DNA is TGTGCCAGCAGACGAGCGGGGATGGAGCAGTACTTC. It is translated as CASRRAGMEQYF.

There are a few counts of this clone. The chain has TRBV6-9 and TRBJ2-7, with D maybe TRBD1 (6 bases). V shed 0 bases and J shed 1 base, with 10 bases lying between them. Germline loops: CDR1 MNHGY, CDR2 SVAAGI. The CDR3 is 15 residues long. Here the CDR3 DNA reads TGTGCCAGCAGTTATTCGTGGCAGGGGTCCTACGAGCAGTACTTC. Its protein product is CASSYSWQGSYEQYF.

V and J are TRBV7-8 and TRBJ2-2, with D perhaps TRBD1 (5 bases). The CDR3 contains 15 residues. Trimming took 5 bases from V and 6 from J, leaving 16 bases between them. In germline, CDR1 is SGHVS, CDR2 FQNEAQ. The CDR3: CASSMTVDPPGELFF. CDR3 in DNA: TGTGCCAGCAGCATGACAGTCGATCCACCCGGGGAGCTGTTTTTT. Full variable domain (rest looked up from reference TRBV7-8 and TRBJ2-2): GAGVSQSPRYKVAKRGQDVALRCDPISGHVSLFWYQQALGQGPEFLTYFQNEAQLDKSGLPSDRFFAERPEGSVSTLKIQRTQQEDSAVYLCASSMTVDPPGELFFGEGSRLTVL.